Described below is a single T cell receptor (beta chain) sequence and its context. The sample contains more than one DNA sequence encoding this CDR3. The data are from a study of OX40 agonist ivuxolimab in advanced cancers. Sequenced by immunoSEQ multiplex PCR; TCRdb stores in-frame clones only, minus some. This sample has about 68,000 clones, with 91% found just once. Germline-derived CDR1 and CDR2 are SQVTM and ANQGSEA. Trimming shortened V by 7 bases and J by 5 bases, and 18 bases separated the two germline ends. The CDR3 has 13 amino acids. Sequencing was performed on CD4+ or CD8+ T cells sorted from blood, taken in a trial of the OX40 agonist ivuxolimab. The genes are TRBV29-1 and TRBJ2-7; TRBD1 is a possible D gene (8 bases). The TCR sequence derives from an adult with an advanced solid tumor such as melanoma, head and neck, liver or kidney cancer. DNA of the CDR3: TGCAGCGGGGGGGGGACAGGTCCCCACGAGCAGTACTTC. Protein sequence: CSGGGTGPHEQYF.